This TCR beta chain appears in the sequencing data of a study of T cell responses to AZD1222 COVID-19 vaccine (dated by TCRdb to the early 2020s). The study in broad terms: AZD1222 recipients with second doses at about 4 weeks or about 12 weeks were pooled, because spike-specific TCR depth and breadth did not differ between schedules. Trial participants were enrolled into age subgroups of 18-55, 56-69 and 70-plus years, which contained 148, 28 and 57 TCR-sequenced participants, respectively. A total of approximately 250 trial participants underwent TCR sequencing, of whom roughly 210 had received two doses of AZD1222 and about 26 had received two doses of the MenACWY control vaccine. Beyond this particular receptor, the publication reports: Only a handful of AZD1222 recipients were SARS-CoV-2 seropositive at baseline, limiting conclusions about previously exposed vaccinees. Most participants were white British and females outnumbered males, and the authors suggested that clonal diversity may have been underestimated. The whole spike protein was spanned by vaccine-associated CD4 TCRs, and dominant responses were seen in regions 160-218 and 743-854. A significant rise in spike-specific TCR breadth and depth was observed after two AZD1222 doses relative to day 0 and relative to MenACWY recipients. Reportedly, almost half of the unique spike-specific TCRs recognized epitopes lying outside the regions that are mutated in the B.1.351 and B.1.1.7 variants. Because no samples from the day 14 peak response were available, repertoires could be characterized only after the peak T cell response. The 56-69-year group was small, and its depth increase did not reach significance, likely because of low power.

What this sample's time point label stands for: baseline before first vaccination. Vaccinee samples came from UK trials COV001 and COV002, including a single-blind randomized controlled phase 2/3 trial of AZD1222 (ChAdOx1 nCoV-19) in healthy adults. For TCRbeta chain sequencing, PBMC samples were collected from trial participants at day 0 and at day 28 after the second dose. Turning to this clone: The specificity of this receptor is unknown. Base-call qualities are not available, and no considerably larger clone is one nucleotide away.

The CDR3 regions of human TCRbeta chains were subjected to immunosequencing. Under the source paper's analysis protocol: Repertoire TCRs were checked for matches against a reference library of SARS-CoV-2-specific TCRs that had been generated using the MIRA antigen-specificity platform. Breadth meant the fraction of unique TCRs that were SARS-CoV-2-associated, whereas depth meant the fraction of total T cells that were SARS-CoV-2-associated. Using the MIRA data, each spike-specific TCR was mapped to the spike region that the TCR reacts to and placed in a CD4 or CD8 class. Log10-transformed breadth and depth values were compared by one-way ANOVA with Sidak's multiple comparisons tests. Drawn from immuneACCESS, this table holds only the in-frame rearrangements with V and J called that TCRdb kept. Clones are partly lost; checked studies trace under half to an unresolved V gene and leave the rest unexplained. V and J calls and clone size are as listed in that table; D and trimming were resolved from the DNA. Here the sample has about 110,000 clones; roughly 84% occur a single time. The leading ten clones occupy 3% to 3.5% of the sample.

V is trimmed back by 3 bases and J by 3 bases, and the junction contains 9 bases that no gene match accounts for. The CDR3 runs 16 residues from the cysteine to the phenylalanine. The DNA shown is the 48-base CDR3, in frame from base 1. The germline V gene (reference sequence) provides CDR1 WNHNN and CDR2 SYGVQD. The sequence links TRBV10-1 to TRBJ1-2, with TRBD1 matching 8 junction bases. The TCR was taken from an adult in good health. The starting material was peripheral blood, obtained on day 0 of AZD1222 vaccination. DNA sequence: TGCGCCAGCAGTGATAATAGTGCGGGACAGGACTATGGCTACACCTTC. It specifies CASSDNSAGQDYGYTF.